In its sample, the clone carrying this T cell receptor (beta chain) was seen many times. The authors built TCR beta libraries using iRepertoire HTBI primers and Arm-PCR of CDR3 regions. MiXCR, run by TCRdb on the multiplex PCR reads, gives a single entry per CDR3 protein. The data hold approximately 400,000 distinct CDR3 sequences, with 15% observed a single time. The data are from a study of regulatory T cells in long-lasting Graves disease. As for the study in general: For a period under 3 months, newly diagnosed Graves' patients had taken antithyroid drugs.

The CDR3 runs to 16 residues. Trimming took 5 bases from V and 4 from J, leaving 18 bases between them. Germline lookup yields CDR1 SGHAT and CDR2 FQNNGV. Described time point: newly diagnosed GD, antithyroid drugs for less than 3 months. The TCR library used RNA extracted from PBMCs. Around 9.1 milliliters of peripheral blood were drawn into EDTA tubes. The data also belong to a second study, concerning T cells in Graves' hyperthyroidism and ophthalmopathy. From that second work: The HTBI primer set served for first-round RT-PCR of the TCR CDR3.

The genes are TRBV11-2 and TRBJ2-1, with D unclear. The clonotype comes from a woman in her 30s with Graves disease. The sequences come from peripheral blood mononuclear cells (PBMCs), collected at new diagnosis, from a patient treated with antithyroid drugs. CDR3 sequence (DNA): TGTGCCAGCAGCCCCGGTGGATTTTACGATTACAATGAGCAGTTCTTC. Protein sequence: CASSPGGFYDYNEQFF.